The TCR beta chain under discussion was sequenced for a study of blood T cell repertoires in COVID-19. Study-wide context: T cells, B-cell-depleted T cells, or PBMCs provided the cDNA or gDNA that served as material.

Original data processing: Reference gene primer amplification yielded estimated nucleated cell counts. The table came from immunoSEQ multiplex PCR; TCRdb's copy has only in-frame clones and leaves some out. The DNA gave D and trimming, while V, J and clone size come from that table. The table shows roughly 53,000 clones, with 65% to 80% occurring only once. The sequencing sample was made of peripheral blood. The receptor was isolated from a man between 65 and 80 years old with active or convalescent COVID-19.

The CDR3 reads CASSQVSFDRVDAGELFF. The CDR3 region has the DNA TGCGCCAGCAGCCAAGTTTCCTTTGACAGGGTAGACGCCGGGGAGCTGTTTTTT. The V and J genes are TRBV4-1 and TRBJ2-2; TRBD1 matches 7 bases. The length of the CDR3 is 18 residues. The germline gives CDR1 MGHRA, CDR2 YSYEKL. V shed 1 base, J shed 6 bases, and the junction held 14 bases outside the gene matches.